The source of this T cell receptor (beta chain) is a study of OX40 agonist ivuxolimab in advanced cancers. Study-wide background: Ivuxolimab, an agonistic anti-OX40 (CD134) antibody, was given to patients. Study outcomes and limitations: The 0.1-3.0 mg/kg partial responders had among the lowest clonal expansion.

J lost 7 bases, V lost 3 bases, and 6 bases had no gene match. The CDR3 covers 13 residues. Germline V gene sequence: CDR1 SGHDT, CDR2 YYEEEE. TCRdb's copy holds only in-frame clones and misses some; the assay was immunoSEQ multiplex PCR. Among tens of thousands of clones listed, 94% were seen once. As concerns this clone: Its antigen is not known.

The clonotype was recovered from an adult with an advanced solid tumor such as melanoma, head and neck, liver or kidney cancer. The sample here was CD4+ or CD8+ T cells sorted from blood, taken in a trial of the OX40 agonist ivuxolimab. This chain uses TRBV5-6 with TRBJ1-2, with TRBD1 matching 7 bases. CDR3 in amino acids: CASSSTGDAGYTF. CDR3 sequence (DNA): TGTGCCAGCAGCTCTACAGGGGACGCTGGCTACACCTTC.